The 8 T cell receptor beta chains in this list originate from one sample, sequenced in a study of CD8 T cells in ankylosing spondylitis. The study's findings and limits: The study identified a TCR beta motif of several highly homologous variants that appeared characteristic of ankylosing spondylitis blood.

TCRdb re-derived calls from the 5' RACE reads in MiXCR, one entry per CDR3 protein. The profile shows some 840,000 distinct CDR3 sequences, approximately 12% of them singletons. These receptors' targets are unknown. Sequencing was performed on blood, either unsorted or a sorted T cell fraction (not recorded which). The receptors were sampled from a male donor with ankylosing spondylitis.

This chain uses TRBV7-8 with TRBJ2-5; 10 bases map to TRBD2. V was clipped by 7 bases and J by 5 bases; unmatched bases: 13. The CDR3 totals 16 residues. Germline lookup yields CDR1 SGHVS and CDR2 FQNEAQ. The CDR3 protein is CASTRRPLAGAETQYF. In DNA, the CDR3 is TGTGCCAGCACCCGCCGACCCCTAGCGGGGGCTGAGACCCAGTACTTC.

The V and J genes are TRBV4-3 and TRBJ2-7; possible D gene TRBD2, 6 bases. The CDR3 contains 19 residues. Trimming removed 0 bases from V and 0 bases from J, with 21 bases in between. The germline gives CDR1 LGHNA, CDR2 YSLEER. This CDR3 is CASSQEVWGASGGSYEQYF. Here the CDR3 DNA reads TGCGCCAGCAGCCAAGAAGTGTGGGGAGCGTCCGGGGGCTCCTACGAGCAGTACTTC.

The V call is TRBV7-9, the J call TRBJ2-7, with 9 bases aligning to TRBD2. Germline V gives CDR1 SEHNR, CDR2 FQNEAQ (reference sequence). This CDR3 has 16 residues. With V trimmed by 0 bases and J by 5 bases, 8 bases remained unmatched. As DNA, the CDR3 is TGTGCCAGCAGCTTAGCGCGGCTAGCGGGACGCGACGAGCAGTACTTC. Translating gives CASSLARLAGRDEQYF.

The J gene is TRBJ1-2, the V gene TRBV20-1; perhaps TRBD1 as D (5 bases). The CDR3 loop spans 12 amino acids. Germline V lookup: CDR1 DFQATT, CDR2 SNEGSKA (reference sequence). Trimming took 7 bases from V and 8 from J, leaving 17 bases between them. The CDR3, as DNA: TGCAGTGGTTCATCTCCCGCAGGGGGCTACACCTTC. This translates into CSGSSPAGGYTF.

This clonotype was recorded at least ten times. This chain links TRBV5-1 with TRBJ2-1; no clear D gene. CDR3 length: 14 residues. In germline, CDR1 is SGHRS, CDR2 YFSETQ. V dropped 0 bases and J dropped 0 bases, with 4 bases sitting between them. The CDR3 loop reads CASSLVVSYNEQFF. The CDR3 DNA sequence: TGCGCCAGCAGCTTGGTTGTCTCCTACAATGAGCAGTTCTTC.

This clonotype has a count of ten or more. CDR3 DNA: TGCAGCGTTGAGATAGGGGTAGGGTATGGCTACACCTTC. This sequence encodes CSVEIGVGYGYTF. The chain carries TRBV29-1 and TRBJ1-2, with D perhaps matching TRBD1 (5 bases). Per germline, CDR1 SQVTM and CDR2 ANQGSEA. This CDR3 has 13 residues. V lost 3 bases and J lost 5, with 13 bases in between.

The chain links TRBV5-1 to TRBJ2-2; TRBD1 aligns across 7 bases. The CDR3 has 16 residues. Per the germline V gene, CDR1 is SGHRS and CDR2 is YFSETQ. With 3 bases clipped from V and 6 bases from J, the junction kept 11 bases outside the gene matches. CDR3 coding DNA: TGCGCCAGCAGCTCCCCGGGACAGCTAAATTCCGGGGAGCTGTTTTTT. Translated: CASSSPGQLNSGELFF.

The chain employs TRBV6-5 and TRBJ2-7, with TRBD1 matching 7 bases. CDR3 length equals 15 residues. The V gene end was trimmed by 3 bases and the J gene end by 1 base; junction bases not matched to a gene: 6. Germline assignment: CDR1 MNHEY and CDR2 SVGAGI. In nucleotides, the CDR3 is TGTGCCAGCAGTTATGGGACAGCTCGTTCCTACGAGCAGTACTTC. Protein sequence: CASSYGTARSYEQYF.